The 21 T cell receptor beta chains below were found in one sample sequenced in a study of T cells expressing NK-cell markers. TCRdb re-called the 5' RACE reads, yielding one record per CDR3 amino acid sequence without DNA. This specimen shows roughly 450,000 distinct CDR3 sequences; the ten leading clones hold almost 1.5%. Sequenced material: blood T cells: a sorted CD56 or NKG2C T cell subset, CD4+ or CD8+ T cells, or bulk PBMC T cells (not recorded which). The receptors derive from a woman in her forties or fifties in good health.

CDR3 loop: CATSEPGAKNEQFF. V gene TRBV24-1 combines with J gene TRBJ2-1; TCRdb proposes TRBD1, but this gene call is untestable without DNA. Germline loops: CDR1 KGHDR, CDR2 SFDVKD. This CDR3 spans 14 amino acids.

The CDR3 loop reads CASSHFFRQGVSYEQYF. The V call is TRBV4-1, the J call TRBJ2-7; the TRBD1 assignment by TCRdb is unverifiable without DNA. CDR1 is MGHRA and CDR2 is YSYEKL in the germline V gene. The CDR3 loop spans 17 amino acids.

The CDR3: CASSPTGLPGTEAFF. The gene calls are TRBV2 and TRBJ1-1. CDR1 and CDR2 (germline): SNHLY, FYNNEI. CDR3 length equals 15 residues.

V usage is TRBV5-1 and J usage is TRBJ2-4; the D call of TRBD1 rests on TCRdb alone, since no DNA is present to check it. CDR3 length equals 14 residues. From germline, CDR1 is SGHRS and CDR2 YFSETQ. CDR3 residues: CASSHDDARDIQYF.

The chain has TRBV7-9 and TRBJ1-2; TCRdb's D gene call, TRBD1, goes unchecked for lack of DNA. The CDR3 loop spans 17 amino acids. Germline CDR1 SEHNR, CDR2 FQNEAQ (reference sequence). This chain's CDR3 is CASSLGTGTGMNYGYTF.

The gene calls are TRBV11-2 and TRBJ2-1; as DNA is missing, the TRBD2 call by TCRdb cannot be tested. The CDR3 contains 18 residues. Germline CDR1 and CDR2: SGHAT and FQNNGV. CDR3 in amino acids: CASSPIWEGTFEYNEQFF.

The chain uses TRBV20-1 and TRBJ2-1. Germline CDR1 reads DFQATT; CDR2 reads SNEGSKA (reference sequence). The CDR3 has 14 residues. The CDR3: CSAARLAAYNEQFF.

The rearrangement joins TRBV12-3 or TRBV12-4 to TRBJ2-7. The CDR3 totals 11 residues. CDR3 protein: CASSKVGEQYF.

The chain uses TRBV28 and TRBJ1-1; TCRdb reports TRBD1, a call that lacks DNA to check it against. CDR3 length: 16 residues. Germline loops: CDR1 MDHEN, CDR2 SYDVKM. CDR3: CASRPGQGTLVVEAFF.

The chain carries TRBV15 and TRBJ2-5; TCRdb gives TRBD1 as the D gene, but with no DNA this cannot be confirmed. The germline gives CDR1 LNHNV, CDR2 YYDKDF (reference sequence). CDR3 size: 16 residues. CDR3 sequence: CATSRTQGDAAETQYF.

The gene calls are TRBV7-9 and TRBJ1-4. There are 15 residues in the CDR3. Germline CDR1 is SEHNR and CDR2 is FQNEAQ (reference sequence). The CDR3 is CASRPSGLTNEKLFF.

CDR3 sequence: CASSPGGGPYNEQFF. V is TRBV12-3 or TRBV12-4 and J is TRBJ2-1; TCRdb gives TRBD1 as the D gene, but with no DNA this cannot be confirmed. The CDR3 runs 15 residues.

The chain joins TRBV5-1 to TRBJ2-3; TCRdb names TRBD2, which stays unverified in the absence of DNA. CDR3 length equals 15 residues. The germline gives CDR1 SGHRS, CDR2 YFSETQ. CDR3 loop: CASSRWADSTDTQYF.

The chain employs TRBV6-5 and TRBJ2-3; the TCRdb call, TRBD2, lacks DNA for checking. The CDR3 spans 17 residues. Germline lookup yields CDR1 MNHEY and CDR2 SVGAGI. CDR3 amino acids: CASSYLGTSGTPDTQYF.

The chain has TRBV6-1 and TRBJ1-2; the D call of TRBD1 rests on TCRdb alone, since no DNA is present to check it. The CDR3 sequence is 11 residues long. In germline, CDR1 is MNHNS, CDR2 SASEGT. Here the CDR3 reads CASNQGGGYTF.

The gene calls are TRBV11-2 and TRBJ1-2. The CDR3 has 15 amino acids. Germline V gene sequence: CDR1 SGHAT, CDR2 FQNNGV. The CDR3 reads CASSSQDNFGYGYTF.

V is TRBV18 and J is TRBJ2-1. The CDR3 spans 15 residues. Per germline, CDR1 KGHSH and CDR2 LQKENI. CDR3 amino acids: CASSPPGPQNNEQFF.

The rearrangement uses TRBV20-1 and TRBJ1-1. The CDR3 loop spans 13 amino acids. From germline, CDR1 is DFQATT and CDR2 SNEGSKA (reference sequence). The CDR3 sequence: CSVRALGGTEAFF.

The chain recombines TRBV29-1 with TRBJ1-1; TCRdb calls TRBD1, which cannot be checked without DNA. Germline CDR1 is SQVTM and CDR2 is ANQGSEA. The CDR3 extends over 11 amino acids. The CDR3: CSVDLNRGAFF.

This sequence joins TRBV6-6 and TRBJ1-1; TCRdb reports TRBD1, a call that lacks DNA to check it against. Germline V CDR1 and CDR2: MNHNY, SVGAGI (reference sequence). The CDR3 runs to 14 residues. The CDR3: CASRRGSGYTEAFF.

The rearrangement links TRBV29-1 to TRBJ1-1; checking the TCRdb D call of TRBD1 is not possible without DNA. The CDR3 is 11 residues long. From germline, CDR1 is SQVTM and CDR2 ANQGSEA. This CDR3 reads CSVAPTGLAFF.